Following are 32 T cell receptor beta chains from one sample sequenced in a study of T cell repertoires in cytomegalovirus infection. What these receptors recognize is not known. TCRdb fed the reads into MiXCR, producing one record per CDR3 protein. The sample lists just under 500,000 distinct CDR3 sequences; 30% to 35% were seen once. The sample was cultured PBMCs, taken from culture after CMV antigen stimulation. The receptors were sampled from a human donor in good health (CMV status not recorded). Some clones in this sample may be carry-over from other donors' samples.

The chain carries TRBV15 and TRBJ2-3; D uncertain. CDR3 length: 16 residues. Trimming took 5 bases from V and 2 from J, leaving 17 bases between them. The germline CDR1 and CDR2 sequences are LNHNV and YYDKDF (reference sequence). DNA of the CDR3: TGTGCCACCAGCTTCGGACCCGCGCCCCCCACAGATACGCAGTATTTT. Residues: CATSFGPAPPTDTQYF.

The chain uses TRBV10-3 and TRBJ2-7; D is tentatively TRBD1 or TRBD2 (5 bases each). Looked up from germline, CDR1 is ENHRY and CDR2 is SYGVKD. The CDR3 contains 13 residues. V was shortened by 6 bases and J by 1 base, with 10 bases between the two germline ends. CDR3 residues: CAISRDASYEQYF. CDR3 DNA: TGTGCCATCAGCAGGGACGCTTCCTACGAGCAGTACTTC.

The chain uses TRBV6-2 or TRBV6-3 and TRBJ2-2; D gene unclear. This CDR3 comprises 16 residues. The germline V gene encodes CDR1 MNHEY and CDR2 SVGEGT. The V end was cut by 7 bases, the J end by 5 bases, with 20 bases between. In DNA form, the CDR3 reads TGTGCCAGCAATGTGGGCAGCACTCGAGAAACCGGGGAGCTGTTTTTT. This sequence encodes CASNVGSTRETGELFF.

This clonotype was observed a few times. This chain uses TRBV19 with TRBJ2-1, with TRBD2 identical over 13 bases. J was trimmed by 8 bases and V by 5 bases; bases with no gene match: 9. This CDR3 is 16 amino acids long. Germline lookup yields CDR1 LNHDA and CDR2 SQIVND (reference sequence). DNA for the CDR3: TGTGCCAGTAGTTCAGCCGGGACTAGCGGGAAGCATGAGCAGTTCTTC. This encodes CASSSAGTSGKHEQFF.

This chain uses TRBV6-6 with TRBJ2-1; 11 bases match TRBD2. Germline values: CDR1 MNHNY, CDR2 SVGAGI (reference sequence). The junction had 2 bases not matched to a gene; V was cut back by 5 bases and J by 8 bases. There are 13 residues in the CDR3. The CDR3 DNA reads TGTGCCAGCAGTGGGACTAGCGGTTATGAGCAGTTCTTC. It specifies CASSGTSGYEQFF.

V and J are TRBV18 and TRBJ1-1, with D possibly TRBD1 on 5 matching bases. Deletions cut 4 bases from V and 6 bases from J, with 15 bases between. The CDR3 totals 14 residues. The germline V gene encodes CDR1 KGHSH and CDR2 LQKENI. The CDR3 here is CASSHEEGLAEAFF. CDR3 nucleotide sequence: TGTGCCAGCTCACACGAGGAGGGGTTGGCTGAAGCTTTCTTT. The variable domain in full, with the rest retrieved from reference TRBV18 and TRBJ1-1, is NAGVMQNPRHLVRRRGQEARLRCSPMKGHSHVYWYRQLPEEGLKFMVYLQKENIIDESGMPKERFSAEFPKEGPSILRIQQVVRGDSAAYFCASSHEEGLAEAFFGQGTRLTVV.

The rearrangement joins TRBV10-3 to TRBJ1-1; the D gene is possibly TRBD1 (6 bases). Deletions cut 6 bases from V and 0 bases from J, with 14 bases between. The V gene's germline CDR1 is ENHRY and CDR2 SYGVKD. The CDR3 covers 15 residues. This CDR3 reads CAIRLDRSLNTEAFF. The CDR3 DNA reads TGTGCCATCAGGTTGGACAGATCCCTGAACACTGAAGCTTTCTTT.

This clonotype was counted many times. V gene TRBV7-2 combines with J gene TRBJ2-3; 12 positions match TRBD2. This CDR3 is 19 amino acids long. In germline, CDR1 is SGHTA, CDR2 FQGNSA. V was clipped by 6 bases and J by 10 bases; unmatched bases: 23. DNA of the CDR3: TGTGCCAGCAGTATTACAGGGGGCATAGCTAGCGGGAGGGCCGCGGCGCAGTATTTT. It yields the protein CASSITGGIASGRAAAQYF.

This clonotype was detected many times. The chain is built from TRBV7-2 and TRBJ2-3; 8 positions match TRBD2. Per germline, CDR1 SGHTA and CDR2 FQGNSA. With V trimmed by 1 base and J by 4 bases, 7 bases remained unmatched. The CDR3 contains 16 residues. As DNA, the CDR3 is TGTGCCAGCAGCTTAGGAGGCGGGAGGCAAGCAGATACGCAGTATTTT. Translated, it gives CASSLGGGRQADTQYF.

Regarding this clonotype: This likely comes from a read error, as the CDR3 has no conserved phenylalanine or tryptophan at its end. The chain employs TRBV12-3 or TRBV12-4 and TRBJ2-5, with D possibly called TRBD1 or TRBD2 (6 bases each). Trimming cost V 6 bases and J 5 bases, with 16 bases left between them. CDR3 length equals 14 residues. As DNA, the CDR3 is TGTGCCAGCAGAGGGGGACTTAGGTTCGAGACCCAGTACCTC. It encodes CASRGGLRFETQYL.

This chain joins TRBV18 and TRBJ2-1; maybe TRBD2 (7 bases). The germline V and J ends were trimmed by 3 bases and 13 bases, with 16 bases remaining between them. CDR3 size: 13 residues. The germline V gene has CDR1 KGHSH and CDR2 LQKENI. For the CDR3, the DNA is TGTGCCAGCTCACCGCAACGAGGGGGGGTTCAGTTCTTC. Amino acid sequence: CASSPQRGGVQFF.

This clonotype was counted between two and nine times. The V call is TRBV7-2, the J call TRBJ2-5; 7 nucleotides align to TRBD1. V was pared by 5 bases and J by 5 bases, with 8 bases of the junction left unmatched. The CDR3 is 14 residues long. The germline V gene encodes CDR1 SGHTA and CDR2 FQGNSA. In DNA form, the CDR3 reads TGTGCCAGCAGCCCCCGACAGGGCCACGAGACCCAGTACTTC. Amino acids: CASSPRQGHETQYF. The full variable domain, rest sourced from reference TRBV7-2 and TRBJ2-5, is GAGVSQSPSNKVTEKGKDVELRCDPISGHTALYWYRQSLGQGLEFLIYFQGNSAPDKSGLPSDRFSAERTGGSVSTLTIQRTQQEDSAVYLCASSPRQGHETQYFGPGTRLLVL.

This chain joins TRBV25-1 and TRBJ2-7, with 8 bases lining up with TRBD1. Trimming removed 2 bases from V and 1 base from J; junction bases left unmatched: 7. The CDR3 loop spans 16 amino acids. The germline V gene encodes CDR1 MGHDK and CDR2 SYGVNS. The CDR3 nucleotides read TGTGCCAGCAGTGAAAGGCGGACAGGGAGTTCCTACGAGCAGTACTTC. It is translated as CASSERRTGSSYEQYF.

This clonotype was seen many times. This chain joins TRBV7-2 and TRBJ2-1, with 8 nucleotides matching TRBD2. The germline gives CDR1 SGHTA, CDR2 FQGNSA. This CDR3 contains 12 residues. V lost 10 bases, J lost 6 bases, and 5 bases stayed unmatched. The CDR3 sequence: CATGGAINEQFF. The CDR3 DNA sequence: TGTGCCACCGGGGGGGCCATCAATGAGCAGTTCTTC.

This clonotype has a count of ten or more. The chain joins TRBV20-1 to TRBJ2-1; 8 nucleotides match TRBD2. Per the germline V gene, CDR1 is DFQATT and CDR2 is SNEGSKA (reference sequence). The CDR3 runs 13 residues. The J segment lost 8 bases and the V segment lost 4 bases, leaving 7 bases of the junction unmatched. The CDR3 loop is CSAIPAGVHEQFF. DNA for the CDR3: TGCAGTGCTATCCCAGCGGGAGTCCATGAGCAGTTCTTC.

The CDR3 region is CASSLAQGARVYEQYF. In DNA, the CDR3 is TGTGCCAGCAGCTTAGCTCAGGGGGCTCGGGTATACGAGCAGTACTTC. The rearrangement joins TRBV7-2 to TRBJ2-7; 8 bases are shared with TRBD1. The trim removed 0 bases at V and 4 bases at J, leaving 8 bases unmatched. Germline CDR1 and CDR2: SGHTA and FQGNSA. This CDR3 has 16 amino acids.

This clonotype was picked up a small number of times. This chain joins TRBV28 and TRBJ2-5, with D maybe TRBD1 (5 bases). This CDR3 region has 13 residues. The V gene's germline CDR1 is MDHEN and CDR2 SYDVKM. V was shortened by 10 bases and J by 5 bases, with 17 bases between the two germline ends. The CDR3 DNA reads TGTGCCACCACCCTTAGGTGGGGCGAGACCCAGTACTTC. It yields the protein CATTLRWGETQYF.

The rearrangement joins TRBV19 to TRBJ2-5, with D possibly TRBD1 on 5 matching bases. Trimming left V 7 bases short and J 1 base short, with 13 bases between. Per germline, CDR1 LNHDA and CDR2 SQIVND (reference sequence). This CDR3 comprises 14 residues. CDR3 sequence reads: CASTLDSTQETQYF. The CDR3 nucleotides are TGTGCCAGTACTCTAGACAGCACCCAAGAGACCCAGTACTTC.

CDR3 loop: CASSSGRLGLADTDTQYF. The CDR3 coding sequence is TGTGCCAGTAGTTCGGGACGACTGGGACTAGCGGACACAGATACGCAGTATTTT. The J gene is TRBJ2-3, the V gene TRBV19; 11 positions match TRBD2. Germline values: CDR1 LNHDA, CDR2 SQIVND (reference sequence). With V trimmed by 5 bases and J by 2 bases, 12 bases remained unmatched. The CDR3 is 18 amino acids.

The count of this clonotype is one. The chain carries TRBV12-3 or TRBV12-4 and TRBJ2-5, with D unclear. The V gene lost 6 bases and the J gene lost 2 bases, with 13 bases spanning the gap. This CDR3 spans 14 amino acids. CDR3 DNA: TGTGCCAGCAGCTCAAACCGACTGCAAGAGACCCAGTACTTC. It yields the protein CASSSNRLQETQYF.

The CDR3 here is CASSYMPGAEKTSTDTQYF. CDR3 nucleotides: TGTGCCAGCAGTTACATGCCGGGCGCAGAGAAAACTAGCACAGATACGCAGTATTTT. V and J are TRBV6-6 and TRBJ2-3; D is unresolved. The germline V gene encodes CDR1 MNHNY and CDR2 SVGAGI (reference sequence). Between the trimmed V and J ends, which lost 2 bases and 0 bases, there was a span of 21 bases. This CDR3 is built from 19 residues.

This clonotype has only a few counts. This chain joins TRBV7-2 and TRBJ2-3, with TRBD1 matching 10 bases. The CDR3 is 16 amino acids. The germline V gene encodes CDR1 SGHTA and CDR2 FQGNSA. The V segment lost 5 bases and the J segment 3 bases; nucleotides outside the gene matches: 8. The CDR3 reads CASSPPGQGRTDTQYF. The CDR3 DNA follows: TGTGCCAGCAGCCCTCCGGGACAGGGGCGGACAGATACGCAGTATTTT.

This sequence joins TRBV6-5 and TRBJ1-1; D gene unclear. Trimming stripped 0 bases from V and 8 bases from J, with 16 bases between. The germline gives CDR1 MNHEY, CDR2 SVGAGI. The length of the CDR3 is 15 residues. CDR3 sequence reads: CASSYSGGSGREAFF. CDR3 nucleotide sequence: TGTGCCAGCAGTTACTCGGGCGGTTCAGGACGGGAAGCTTTCTTT.

The V call is TRBV23-1, the J call TRBJ1-6; 10 bases line up with TRBD1. TRBV23-1 has ORF status, its function being uncertain. Trimming cost V 2 bases and J 6 bases; bases outside gene matches: 4. The CDR3 covers 16 residues. This CDR3 reads CASSQTGTGVNSPLHF. The CDR3 bases are TGCGCCAGCAGTCAAACCGGGACAGGGGTTAATTCACCCCTCCACTTT.

The CDR3 sequence is CASSHSIAEAFF. The CDR3 DNA is TGTGCCAGCAGCCATTCGATTGCTGAAGCTTTCTTT. The rearrangement uses TRBV14 and TRBJ1-1; the D is unclear. Germline-derived CDR1 and CDR2 are SGHDN and FVKESK. V lost 3 bases and J 6 bases, leaving 8 bases between the germline ends. CDR3 length equals 12 residues.

This chain links TRBV29-1 with TRBJ2-3; D is ambiguous. CDR3 length: 9 amino acids. Germline CDR1 and CDR2: SQVTM and ANQGSEA. Trimming cost V 4 bases and J 12 bases, with 8 bases left between them. CDR3 DNA sequence: TGCAGCGTTGGGCCAGTCCAGTATTTT. Its protein product is CSVGPVQYF.

The CDR3 sequence is CASQNRPARQPQHF. The CDR3, as DNA: TGTGCCAGCCAGAACCGGCCAGCCAGACAGCCCCAGCATTTT. V is TRBV19 and J is TRBJ1-5; D is ambiguous. The germline V gene encodes CDR1 LNHDA and CDR2 SQIVND (reference sequence). With 9 bases removed from V and 7 bases from J, the gap between germline ends came to 19 bases. This CDR3 has 14 residues. The whole variable domain, remainder taken from reference TRBV19 and TRBJ1-5, is DGGITQSPKYLFRKEGQNVTLSCEQNLNHDAMYWYRQDPGQGLRLIYYSQIVNDFQKGDIAEGYSVSREKKESFPLTVTSAQKNPTAFYLCASQNRPARQPQHFGDGTRLSIL.

The chain recombines TRBV6-2 or TRBV6-3 with TRBJ1-2, with 10 bases lining up with TRBD1. The V and J ends lost 2 bases and 7 bases, in that order; junction bases with no gene match: 4. The CDR3 is 14 amino acids. Germline CDR1 MNHEY, CDR2 SVGEGT. This CDR3 reads CASSYPRTGGGYTF. In nucleotides, the CDR3 is TGTGCCAGCAGTTACCCTCGGACAGGGGGTGGCTACACCTTC.

CDR3 nucleotide sequence: TGTGCCAGCAGTCAAAGCAGGACACGGATCTCCCCGGGGAGTGAAAAACTGTTTTTT. It is translated as CASSQSRTRISPGSEKLFF. This chain uses TRBV27 with TRBJ1-4; D might be TRBD1 (5 bases). V was trimmed by 5 bases and J by 7 bases, leaving 29 bases between them. Germline loops: CDR1 MNHEY, CDR2 SMNVEV (reference sequence). This CDR3 contains 19 residues.

V gene TRBV4-1 combines with J gene TRBJ2-3, with D possibly being TRBD2 (6 bases). The CDR3 length is 16 residues. V was cut by 3 bases and J by 6 bases, with 19 bases left in between. Germline CDR1 and CDR2: MGHRA and YSYEKL. The CDR3 sequence is CASSQGRGLGVDTQYF. For the CDR3, the DNA is TGCGCCAGCAGCCAGGGGCGGGGACTGGGGGTGGATACGCAGTATTTT.

The chain joins TRBV6-2 or TRBV6-3 to TRBJ2-1; D possibly corresponds to TRBD2 (6 bases). The CDR3 loop spans 13 amino acids. Germline CDR1 MNHEY, CDR2 SVGEGT. The V gene lost 6 bases and the J gene lost 9 bases, with 15 bases spanning the gap. CDR3 DNA sequence: TGTGCCAGCAGCTCAACTAGCTATGCTGAGCAGTTCTTC. This gives the protein CASSSTSYAEQFF.

J is TRBJ2-4 and V is TRBV28, with a possible D match to TRBD1 (6 bases). Germline V lookup: CDR1 MDHEN, CDR2 SYDVKM. There are 16 residues in the CDR3. Trimming took off 5 bases at V and 1 base at J, with 15 bases between the two ends. CDR3 in DNA: TGTGCCAGCAGTACAACACAGGGTTCGGCCAAAAACATTCAGTACTTC. This codes for CASSTTQGSAKNIQYF.